This T cell receptor beta chain was documented in a study of OX40 agonist ivuxolimab in advanced cancers. Study summary: Patients received the agonistic anti-OX40 (CD134) antibody ivuxolimab. Ivuxolimab was delivered to patients intravenously every 2 weeks at doses spanning 0.01 to 10 mg/kg.

Profiling relied on immunoSEQ multiplex PCR, and the TCRdb table lists in-frame clones only, not all of them. The table has over 30,000 clones, 85% to 95% seen once. Whole-study results and caveats: Doses of 0.1 to 3.0 mg/kg were accompanied by clonal expansion of CD4+ and CD8+ blood T cells by week 6.

This CDR3 has 15 amino acids. V gave up 3 bases and J gave up 7 bases; unmatched junction bases: 12. Germline V lookup: CDR1 GTSNPN, CDR2 SVGIG (reference sequence). Regarding this clone: Its antigen is unidentified.

This chain uses TRBV30 with TRBJ2-7, with 10 bases fitting TRBD2. The origin of this receptor is an adult with an advanced solid tumor such as melanoma, head and neck, liver or kidney cancer. The specimen comprised CD4+ or CD8+ T cells sorted from blood, sampled in a trial of the OX40 agonist ivuxolimab. CDR3 residues: CAWSWGAGGPNEQYF. The CDR3 bases are TGTGCCTGGAGCTGGGGAGCGGGAGGGCCTAATGAGCAGTACTTC. Drawing the rest from reference TRBV30 and TRBJ2-7, the complete variable domain is SQTIHQWPATLVQPVGSPLSLECTVEGTSNPNLYWYRQAAGRGLQLLFYSVGIGQISSEVPQNLSASRPQDRQFILSSKKLLLSDSGFYLCAWSWGAGGPNEQYFGPGTRLTVT.